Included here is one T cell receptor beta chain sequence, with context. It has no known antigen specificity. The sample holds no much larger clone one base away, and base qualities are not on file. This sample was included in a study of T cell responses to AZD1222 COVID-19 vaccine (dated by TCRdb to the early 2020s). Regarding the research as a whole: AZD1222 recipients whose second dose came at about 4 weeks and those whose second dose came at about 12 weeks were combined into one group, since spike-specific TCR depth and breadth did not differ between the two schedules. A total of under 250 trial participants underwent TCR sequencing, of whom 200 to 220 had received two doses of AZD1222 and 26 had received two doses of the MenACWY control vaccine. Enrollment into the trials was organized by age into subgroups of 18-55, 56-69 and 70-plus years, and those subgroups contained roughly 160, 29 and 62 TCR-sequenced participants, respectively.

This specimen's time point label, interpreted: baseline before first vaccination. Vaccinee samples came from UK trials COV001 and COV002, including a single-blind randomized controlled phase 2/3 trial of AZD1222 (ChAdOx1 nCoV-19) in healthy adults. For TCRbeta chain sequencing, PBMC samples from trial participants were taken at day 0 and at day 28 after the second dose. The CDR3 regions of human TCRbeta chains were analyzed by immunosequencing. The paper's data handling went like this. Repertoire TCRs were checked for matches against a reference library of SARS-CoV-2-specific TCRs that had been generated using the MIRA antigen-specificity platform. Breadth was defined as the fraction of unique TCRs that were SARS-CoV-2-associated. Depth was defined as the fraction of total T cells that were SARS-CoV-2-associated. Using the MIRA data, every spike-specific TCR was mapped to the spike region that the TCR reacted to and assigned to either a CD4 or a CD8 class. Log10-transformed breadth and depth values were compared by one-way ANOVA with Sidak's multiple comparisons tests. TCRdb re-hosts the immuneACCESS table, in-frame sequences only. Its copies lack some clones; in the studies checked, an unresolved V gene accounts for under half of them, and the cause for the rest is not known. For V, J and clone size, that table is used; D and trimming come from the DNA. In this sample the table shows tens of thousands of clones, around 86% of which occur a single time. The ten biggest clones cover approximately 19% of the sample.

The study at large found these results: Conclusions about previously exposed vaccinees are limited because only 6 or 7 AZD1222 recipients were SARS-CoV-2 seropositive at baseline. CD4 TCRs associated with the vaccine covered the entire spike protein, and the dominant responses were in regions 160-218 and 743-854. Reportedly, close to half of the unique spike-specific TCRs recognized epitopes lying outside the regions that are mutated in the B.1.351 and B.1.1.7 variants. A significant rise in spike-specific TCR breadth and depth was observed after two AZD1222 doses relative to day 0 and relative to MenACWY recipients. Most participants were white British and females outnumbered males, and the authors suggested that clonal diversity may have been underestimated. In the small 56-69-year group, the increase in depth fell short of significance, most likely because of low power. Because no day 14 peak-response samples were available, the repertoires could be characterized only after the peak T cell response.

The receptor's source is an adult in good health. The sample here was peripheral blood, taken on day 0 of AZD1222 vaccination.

The sequence in DNA is TGTGCCAGCAGCTTTGGTCGTCAAACCCCCGGCGGGGAGCTGTTTTTT. Its protein is CASSFGRQTPGGELFF. This receptor chain uses TRBV7-3 and TRBJ2-2; the D gene is unclear. CDR1 and CDR2, looked up from the germline V gene, are SGHTA and FQGTGA. Counted from cysteine to phenylalanine, this CDR3 has 16 amino acids. Solely the CDR3 DNA is kept, with 48 bases framed from the first base. Trimming takes 3 bases from V and 7 bases from J, and the germline ends sit 18 bases apart.